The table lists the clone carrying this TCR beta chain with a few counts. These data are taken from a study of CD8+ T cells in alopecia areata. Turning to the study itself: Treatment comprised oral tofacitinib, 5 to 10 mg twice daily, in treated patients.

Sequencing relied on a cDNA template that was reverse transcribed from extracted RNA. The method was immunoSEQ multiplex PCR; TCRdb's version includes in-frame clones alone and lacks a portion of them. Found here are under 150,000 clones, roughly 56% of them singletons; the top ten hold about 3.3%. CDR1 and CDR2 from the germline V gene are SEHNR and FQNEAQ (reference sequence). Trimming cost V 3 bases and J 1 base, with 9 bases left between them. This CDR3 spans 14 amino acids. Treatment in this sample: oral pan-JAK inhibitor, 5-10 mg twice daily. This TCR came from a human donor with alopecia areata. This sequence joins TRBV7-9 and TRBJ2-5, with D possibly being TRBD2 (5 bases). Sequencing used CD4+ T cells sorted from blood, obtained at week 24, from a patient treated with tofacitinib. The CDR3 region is CASSLGVGQETQYF. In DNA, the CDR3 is TGTGCCAGCAGCTTGGGAGTAGGCCAAGAGACCCAGTACTTC.